This TCR beta chain was profiled in a study of blood T cells in healthy people across ages. For the study at large: Capture by template switching was about one barcoded beta molecule per two T cells.

The table lists this clonotype with a few counts. The antigen is undetermined. Through a sample-barcoded 5' primer and a J-beta primer mix, a second PCR was run for roughly 6 to 12 cycles. Each TCR beta cDNA got a 12-nucleotide random molecular identifier. TCRdb redid the calling of the 5' RACE reads with MiXCR, one entry per CDR3 protein. The table lists over 1.5 million distinct CDR3 sequences, 49% of them singletons. In germline, CDR1 is DFQATT, CDR2 SNEGSKA (reference sequence). CDR3 size: 14 residues. Deletions cut 6 bases from V and 2 bases from J, with 17 bases between. Study-level results: When set beside aged donors, long-lived donors presented more naive CD4+ cells and higher diversity.

Aged roughly 6 to 95, donors were systemically healthy Caucasians from Russia. The sequencing input was blood. The V and J genes are TRBV20-1 and TRBJ2-7, with D perhaps TRBD1 (7 bases). This receptor was identified in a woman aged 40 to 55 in good health. The CDR3 loop reads CSARGTVKTYEQYF. In DNA, the CDR3 is TGCAGTGCCCGGGGGACAGTAAAAACCTACGAGCAGTACTTC.